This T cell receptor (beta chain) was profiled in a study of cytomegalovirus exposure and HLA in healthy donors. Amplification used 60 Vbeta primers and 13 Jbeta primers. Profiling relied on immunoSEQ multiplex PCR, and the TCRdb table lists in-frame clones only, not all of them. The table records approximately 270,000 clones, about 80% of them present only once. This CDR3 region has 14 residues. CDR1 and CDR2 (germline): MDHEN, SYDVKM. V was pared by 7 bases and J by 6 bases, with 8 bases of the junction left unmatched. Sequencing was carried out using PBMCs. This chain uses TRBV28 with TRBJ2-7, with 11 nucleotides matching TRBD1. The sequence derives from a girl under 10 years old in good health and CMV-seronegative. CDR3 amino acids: CASMEGQGVSEQYF. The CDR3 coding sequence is TGTGCCAGCATGGAGGGACAGGGGGTTTCCGAGCAGTACTTC.